What follows is one TCR beta chain and its context. The antigen remains unidentified. This record comes from a study of T-cell reconstitution after alpha-beta-depleted transplantation in children. V shed 3 bases and J 6 bases; nucleotides not matched to a gene: 2. There are 12 residues in the CDR3. Germline CDR1 SGDLS, CDR2 YYNGEE. Study results and caveats: From surviving recipient T cells and thymic progenitors came the high day-60 TCRbeta diversity observed in some patients. Several hundred expanded graft clones reportedly gave rise to the alpha-beta T cells present about two months after transplant. T-cell counts and diversity were attributed mostly to newly produced T cells one year after transplant.

Preparation of the TCRbeta library involved a method that used unique molecular identifiers. TCRdb reanalysed the PCR reads using MiXCR and keeps one entry per CDR3 protein. The sample carries roughly 570,000 distinct CDR3 sequences, 25% to 30% recorded once. The chain uses TRBV9 and TRBJ2-7; TRBD1 matches at 8 bases. The sample was PBMCs, taken before TCRalphabeta/CD19-depleted stem cell transplant. The TCR was taken from a boy younger than two with Wiskott-Aldrich syndrome, due to receive a stem cell transplant. CDR3 sequence (DNA): TGTGCCAGCAGCGGGACAGGGCGCGAGCAGTACTTC. It codes for CASSGTGREQYF.